The following is a T cell receptor beta chain sequence with its context. These data belong to a study of blood T cells in healthy people across ages. A J-beta primer mix and a sample-barcoded 5' primer were used in a second PCR of roughly 7 to 12 cycles. TCRdb independently ran MiXCR on the 5' RACE reads; one entry per CDR3 protein. The data show approximately 850,000 distinct CDR3 sequences, 58% seen once. Sequencing used blood. The source of this sequence is a man in his thirties or forties in good health.

The CDR3, as DNA: TGCAGTGCAGAGGGGACTAGCGGGAGGGCCCGGGAGGGCGATGAGCAGTTCTTC. Protein: CSAEGTSGRAREGDEQFF. The V and J genes are TRBV20-1 and TRBJ2-1, with TRBD2 matching 16 bases. The CDR3 runs to 18 residues. Germline V lookup: CDR1 DFQATT, CDR2 SNEGSKA (reference sequence). The V gene end was trimmed by 6 bases and the J gene end by 8 bases; junction bases not matched to a gene: 16.